This is a list of T cell receptor beta chains from one sample in a study of CD8 T cells in Susac syndrome. TCRdb reprocessed the immunoSEQ multiplex PCR reads via MiXCR and lists one record per CDR3 protein. Of 300,000 to 350,000 distinct CDR3 sequences listed, about 91% are singletons. The sample was CD4+ T cells from PBMCs. The receptors derive from a human donor with multiple sclerosis. CDR3s include the opening cysteine and the closing phenylalanine or tryptophan. The D gene is left open where the match is weak. Not all rows give a size; the values are once, few, many and, for expanded clones, a class.

>15|NA|TRBD1|TRBJ1-2|TRBV7-9
CASSLSRGRGDGYTF
TGTGCCAGCAGCTTATCACGTGGCAGGGGGGATGGCTACACCTTC
>14|NA|NA|TRBJ1-1|TRBV30
CAWRVAGVMRGAFF
TGTGCCTGGAGAGTAGCAGGGGTCATGAGAGGAGCTTTCTTT
>17|NA|NA|TRBJ1-3|TRBV5-6
CASSFFQGSQSGNTIYF
TGTGCCAGCAGCTTTTTCCAGGGTTCCCAATCTGGAAACACCATATATTTT
>13|NA|TRBD2|TRBJ2-1|TRBV29-1
CSVGNSGRDEQFF
TGCAGCGTTGGGAATAGCGGGAGGGATGAGCAGTTCTTC
>13|NA|NA|TRBJ1-5|TRBV2
CASTEDPAAPQHF
TGTGCCAGCACCGAGGACCCCGCTGCGCCCCAGCATTTT
>14|once|TRBD1|TRBJ1-2|TRBV5-1
CASSPTGTYYGYTF
TGCGCCAGCAGCCCGACAGGGACTTACTATGGCTACACCTTC
>15|NA|TRBD1|TRBJ2-2|TRBV19
CASSIRTGGTGELFF
TGTGCCAGTAGTATAAGGACAGGGGGCACCGGGGAGCTGTTTTTT
>20|NA|NA|TRBJ2-1|TRBV12-3/TRBV12-4
CASSTPTTAARAVIYNEQFF
TGTGCCAGCAGTACCCCGACAACGGCGGCCCGGGCGGTGATTTACAATGAGCAGTTCTTC
>15|NA|TRBD1|TRBJ1-5|TRBV25-1
CASSETGSANQPQHF
TGTGCCAGCAGTGAGACAGGGTCAGCCAATCAGCCCCAGCATTTT
>13|NA|NA|TRBJ1-4|TRBV7-9
CASSRREGGQTYF
TGTGCCAGCAGTCGTCGCGAAGGAGGACAAACTTACTTT
>16|NA|NA|TRBJ2-2|TRBV5-1
CASSDPGAGNTGELFF
TGCGCCAGCAGCGACCCGGGAGCGGGGAACACCGGGGAGCTGTTTTTT
>16|NA|NA|TRBJ1-3|TRBV25-1
CASSESGNFSGNTIYF
TGTGCCAGCAGTGAATCAGGGAATTTCTCTGGAAACACCATATATTTT
>12|NA|NA|TRBJ1-5|TRBV20-1
CSAKGGNQPQHF
TGCAGTGCCAAAGGGGGGAATCAGCCCCAGCATTTT
>15|NA|TRBD2|TRBJ2-1|TRBV3-1
CASSQGLAIRDEQFF
TGTGCCAGCAGCCAAGGACTAGCTATCCGCGATGAGCAGTTCTTC
>15|NA|NA|TRBJ2-1|TRBV2
CASSFDREGHNEQFF
TGTGCCAGCAGCTTTGACAGGGAGGGGCACAATGAGCAGTTCTTC
>16|NA|NA|TRBJ2-5|TRBV14
CASSHQIGRPRETQYF
TGTGCCAGCAGCCATCAGATTGGACGGCCCCGGGAGACCCAGTACTTC
>15|NA|NA|TRBJ2-7|TRBV20-1
CSARDLRDQTYEQYF
TGCAGTGCTAGAGACCTCCGGGACCAGACCTACGAGCAGTACTTC
>17|NA|TRBD1|TRBJ1-2|TRBV6-1
CASTRGTGQKANYGYTF
TGTGCCAGCACTCGGGGGACAGGACAAAAAGCTAACTATGGCTACACCTTC
>14|NA|TRBD1|TRBJ1-2|TRBV19
CASSRQGGDYGYTF
TGTGCCAGTAGTCGCCAGGGGGGGGATTATGGCTACACCTTC
>15|NA|TRBD1|TRBJ2-7|TRBV5-6
CASSRAGTESYEQYF
TGTGCCAGCAGCCGCGCCGGGACAGAATCCTACGAGCAGTACTTC
>16|NA|NA|TRBJ2-4|TRBV20-1
CSARDSAKLAKNIQYF
TGCAGTGCTAGAGATTCGGCCAAGCTAGCCAAAAACATTCAGTACTTC
>15|NA|TRBD1|TRBJ1-6|TRBV6-1
CASRDLTGGNSPLHF
TGTGCCAGCAGGGATTTGACAGGGGGAAATTCACCCCTCCACTTT
>12|few|NA|TRBJ2-2|TRBV3-1
CASSQNTGELFF
TGTGCCAGCAGCCAGAACACCGGGGAGCTGTTTTTT
>16|once|TRBD1|TRBJ1-1|TRBV11-3
CASSLTWDRAGTEAFF
TGTGCCAGCAGCTTAACCTGGGACAGGGCGGGGACTGAAGCTTTCTTT
>15|NA|NA|TRBJ2-1|TRBV20-1
CSARELRGSTNEQFF
TGCAGTGCTAGAGAGTTGAGGGGTTCGACGAATGAGCAGTTCTTC